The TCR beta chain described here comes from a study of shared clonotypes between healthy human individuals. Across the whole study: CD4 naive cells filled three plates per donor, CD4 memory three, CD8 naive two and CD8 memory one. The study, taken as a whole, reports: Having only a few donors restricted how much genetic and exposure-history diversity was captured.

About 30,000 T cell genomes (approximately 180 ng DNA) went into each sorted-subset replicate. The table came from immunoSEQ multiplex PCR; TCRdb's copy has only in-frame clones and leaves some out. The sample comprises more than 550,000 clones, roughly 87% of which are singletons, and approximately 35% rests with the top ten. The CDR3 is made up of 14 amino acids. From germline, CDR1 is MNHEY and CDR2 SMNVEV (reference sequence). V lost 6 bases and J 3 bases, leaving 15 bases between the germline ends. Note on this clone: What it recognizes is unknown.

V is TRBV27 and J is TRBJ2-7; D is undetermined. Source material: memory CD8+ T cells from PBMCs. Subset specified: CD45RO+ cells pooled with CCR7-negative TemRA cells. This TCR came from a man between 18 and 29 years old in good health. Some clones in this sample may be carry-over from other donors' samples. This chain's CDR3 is CASSPFGSGYEQYF. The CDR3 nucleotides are TGTGCCAGCAGCCCCTTCGGCAGTGGCTACGAGCAGTACTTC.